This T cell receptor beta chain was profiled in a study of T cells expressing NK-cell markers. Per the germline V gene, CDR1 is SGHRS and CDR2 is YFSETQ. This CDR3 is 16 amino acids long. Judged by frequency, this clonotype is medium-sized. Its antigen is unidentified. Findings and caveats of the study: Dominant NKG2C+ clonotype frequencies of about 1.0-8% of CD8+ T cells were measured in over five donors. Leadership of the CD3+CD56-NKG2C+ fraction also belonged to these clonotypes in a handful of donors.

No DNA is given; TCRdb re-called the 5' RACE reads and lists each CDR3 protein once. The sample data list 1,300 or so distinct CDR3 sequences. The chain has TRBV5-1 and TRBJ1-2; lacking DNA, the TRBD1 call made by TCRdb goes unchecked. This clonotype originated in a woman under 30 in good health. The sequencing sample was made of blood T cells: a sorted CD56 or NKG2C T cell subset, CD4+ or CD8+ T cells, or bulk PBMC T cells (not recorded which). The CDR3: CASSPLGRGLPYGYTF.